This T cell receptor (beta chain) was sequenced for a study of PD-L1 blockade in urothelial cancer. The wider study: It was at 3 weeks (second dose) and 6 weeks after treatment start that blood was analyzed.

This CDR3 spans 14 amino acids. Germline assignment: CDR1 GTSNPN and CDR2 SVGIG (reference sequence). V lost 0 bases and J lost 4, with 12 bases in between. Regarding time point: pretreatment peripheral blood. Spiking each PCR with synthetic TCR analog templates was performed. Profiled with immunoSEQ multiplex PCR; TCRdb holds only in-frame clones, not every one. The sample includes about 45,000 clones, 70% to 90% of them seen just once. This rearrangement joins TRBV30 to TRBJ1-2; D not certain. The clonotype comes from a donor over 35 with urothelial cancer. The sequenced sample was PBMCs, obtained around atezolizumab (anti-PD-L1) treatment. CDR3 amino acids: CAWSVGPDGYGYTF. The CDR3 DNA follows: TGTGCCTGGAGTGTTGGTCCAGATGGCTATGGCTACACCTTC.